A single sample is the source of the 25 T cell receptor beta chains below, sequenced in a study of radiotherapy plus CTLA-4 blockade in lung cancer. Clones were read by immunoSEQ multiplex PCR, and TCRdb kept only the in-frame ones, dropping some. The table includes 95,000 to 150,000 clones, 80% to 90% detected once. The sample was peripheral blood, taken from a patient treated with radiotherapy plus ipilimumab. Every receptor here comes from a human donor with non-small cell lung cancer that progressed on radiotherapy plus ipilimumab.

This chain joins TRBV5-1 and TRBJ2-5; perhaps TRBD1 as D (6 bases). There are 15 residues in the CDR3. CDR1 and CDR2 (germline): SGHRS, YFSETQ. V shed 1 base and J shed 5 bases, with 15 bases lying between them. CDR3 region: CASSLLRSGQETQYF. DNA of the CDR3: TGCGCCAGCAGCTTGTTACGGTCCGGACAGGAGACCCAGTACTTC.

V gene TRBV7-2 combines with J gene TRBJ2-5; 8 nucleotides align to TRBD2. The germline gives CDR1 SGHTA, CDR2 FQGNSA. The CDR3 extends over 15 amino acids. The V gene end was trimmed by 8 bases and the J gene end by 2 bases; junction bases not matched to a gene: 10. Here the CDR3 reads CASARGGREQETQYF. The DNA for the CDR3 is TGTGCCAGCGCCCGCGGGGGGCGGGAACAAGAGACCCAGTACTTC.

V and J are TRBV9 and TRBJ1-3; D remains unclear. CDR3 length equals 15 residues. CDR1 and CDR2 from the germline V gene are SGDLS and YYNGEE. Trimming shortened V by 5 bases and J by 0 bases, and 12 bases separated the two germline ends. CDR3: CASSRDRTSGNTIYF. CDR3 sequence (DNA): TGTGCCAGCAGTAGAGACCGCACCTCTGGAAACACCATATATTTT.

This chain connects TRBV2 to TRBJ2-5; TRBD1 might be the D (5 bases). Trimming took 8 bases from V and 5 from J, leaving 12 bases between them. Per the germline V gene, CDR1 is SNHLY and CDR2 is FYNNEI. The CDR3 is 12 amino acids. The CDR3 DNA follows: TGTGCCAGCTTTGAGACAGTGGAGACCCAGTACTTC. Protein sequence: CASFETVETQYF.

The chain uses TRBV9 and TRBJ2-2; the D gene is possibly TRBD2 (5 bases). V was pared by 2 bases and J by 7 bases, with 15 bases between. This CDR3 contains 15 residues. Germline lookup yields CDR1 SGDLS and CDR2 YYNGEE. DNA of the CDR3: TGTGCCAGCAGCGTCTTGGCGTCCGCGGGCGGGGAGCTGTTTTTT. As protein: CASSVLASAGGELFF.

The chain joins TRBV18 to TRBJ2-3; a possible D gene is TRBD2 (6 bases). Trimming removed 3 bases at V and 5 bases at J, with 15 bases between. The CDR3 length is 15 residues. The germline V gene has CDR1 KGHSH and CDR2 LQKENI. The chain's CDR3 is CASSPLGGVQDTQYF. The CDR3 DNA is TGTGCCAGCTCACCGTTAGGAGGGGTTCAAGATACGCAGTATTTT.

This clone appeared a few times. The chain joins TRBV2 to TRBJ1-5; a possible D gene is TRBD1 (5 bases). V lost 8 bases and J lost 2, with 13 bases in between. Germline CDR1 reads SNHLY; CDR2 reads FYNNEI. There are 14 residues in the CDR3. Written as DNA, the CDR3 is TGTGCCAGCCAAGGGGCCTGGGGCAATCAGCCCCAGCATTTT. Translated, it gives CASQGAWGNQPQHF. Drawing the rest from reference TRBV2 and TRBJ1-5, the complete variable domain is EPEVTQTPSHQVTQMGQEVILRCVPISNHLYFYWYRQILGQKVEFLVSFYNNEISEKSEIFDDQFSVERPDGSNFTLKIRSTKLEDSAMYFCASQGAWGNQPQHFGDGTRLSIL.

V usage is TRBV11-2 and J usage is TRBJ1-1; D not certain. Per the germline V gene, CDR1 is SGHAT and CDR2 is FQNNGV. This CDR3 is built from 12 residues. V was cut by 3 bases and J by 5 bases, with 7 bases left in between. The CDR3 DNA reads TGTGCCAGCAGCTTCGGGAGGACTGAAGCTTTCTTT. Its translation is CASSFGRTEAFF.

The chain links TRBV18 to TRBJ2-4, with D possibly matching TRBD1 (6 bases). CDR3 length: 16 amino acids. The V and J ends lost 3 bases and 0 bases respectively, with 12 bases between them. In germline, CDR1 is KGHSH, CDR2 LQKENI. CDR3: CASSPGDIGAKNIQYF. DNA for the CDR3: TGTGCCAGCTCACCTGGGGACATCGGAGCCAAAAACATTCAGTACTTC.

The chain joins TRBV5-4 to TRBJ2-2; TRBD2 matches 12 bases. The CDR3 contains 17 residues. The V and J ends lost 4 bases and 0 bases, in that order; junction bases with no gene match: 4. Germline V gives CDR1 SGHNT, CDR2 YYREEE (reference sequence). Here the CDR3 DNA reads TGTGCCAGCAGCCGGGGACTAGCGGGTACGAACACCGGGGAGCTGTTTTTT. Protein sequence: CASSRGLAGTNTGELFF.

This chain connects TRBV4-1 to TRBJ2-2; TRBD1 is a possible D gene (8 bases). Germline assignment: CDR1 MGHRA and CDR2 YSYEKL. The germline V and J ends were trimmed by 4 bases and 0 bases, with 15 bases remaining between them. CDR3 size: 17 residues. In nucleotides, the CDR3 is TGCGCCAGCAGCCCAAGGGAGGGACAGGCGAACACCGGGGAGCTGTTTTTT. It encodes CASSPREGQANTGELFF.

This clone was picked up a small number of times. This chain joins TRBV6-5 and TRBJ2-2; D remains ambiguous. The V end was cut by 2 bases, the J end by 3 bases, with 4 bases between. The V gene's germline CDR1 is MNHEY and CDR2 SVGAGI. The CDR3 is 13 amino acids. The CDR3 sequence: CASSYLDTGELFF. The CDR3 nucleotides read TGTGCCAGCAGTTACCTTGACACCGGGGAGCTGTTTTTT.

The chain carries TRBV5-5 and TRBJ2-7; 7 bases map to TRBD1. This CDR3 is built from 16 residues. CDR1 and CDR2 (germline): SGHKS, YYEKEE (reference sequence). Trimming cost V 1 base and J 3 bases; bases outside gene matches: 10. The CDR3 region is CASSLRGGLSLYEQYF. The DNA of the CDR3 is TGTGCCAGCAGCTTGAGAGGGGGCCTGAGCCTCTACGAGCAGTACTTC.

This clone was recorded a few times. The genes are TRBV18 and TRBJ2-7; TRBD1 matches at 10 bases. Germline assignment: CDR1 KGHSH and CDR2 LQKENI. V shed 3 bases, J shed 5 bases, and the junction held 1 base outside the gene matches. CDR3 length: 13 amino acids. CDR3 coding DNA: TGTGCCAGCTCACCTGGGACAGGGGACGAGCAGTACTTC. It yields the protein CASSPGTGDEQYF. Drawing the rest from reference TRBV18 and TRBJ2-7, the complete variable domain is NAGVMQNPRHLVRRRGQEARLRCSPMKGHSHVYWYRQLPEEGLKFMVYLQKENIIDESGMPKERFSAEFPKEGPSILRIQQVVRGDSAAYFCASSPGTGDEQYFGPGTRLTVT.

The rearrangement links TRBV10-3 to TRBJ2-3; the D gene is possibly TRBD1 (5 bases). Germline V gives CDR1 ENHRY, CDR2 SYGVKD. This CDR3 has 13 residues. The ends were cut back, 2 bases at V and 6 bases at J, with 9 bases in the middle. CDR3 in amino acids: CAISEVRADTQYF. CDR3 nucleotide sequence: TGTGCCATCAGTGAGGTCAGGGCCGATACGCAGTATTTT.

The rearrangement uses TRBV11-2 and TRBJ2-5; D unresolved. Per germline, CDR1 SGHAT and CDR2 FQNNGV. There are 13 residues in the CDR3. Trimming took 5 bases from V and 2 from J, leaving 9 bases between them. The CDR3 nucleotides read TGTGCCAGCAGCCCCCTTAGGCAAGAGACCCAGTACTTC. Its translation is CASSPLRQETQYF.

The chain has TRBV29-1 and TRBJ2-7; possible D gene TRBD2, 6 bases. Trimming cost V 3 bases and J 4 bases, with 19 bases left between them. This CDR3 spans 15 amino acids. Germline CDR1 reads SQVTM; CDR2 reads ANQGSEA. CDR3 protein: CSVEVAGPLTYEQYF. DNA for the CDR3: TGCAGCGTTGAGGTCGCGGGACCGCTGACTTACGAGCAGTACTTC.

The chain carries TRBV6-6 and TRBJ2-7; 9 bases match TRBD2. The CDR3 runs 15 residues. In germline, CDR1 is MNHNY, CDR2 SVGAGI (reference sequence). V shed 2 bases, J shed 6 bases, and the junction held 8 bases outside the gene matches. For the CDR3, the DNA is TGTGCCAGCAGTTACGCGGCGGGAGGGCCTCTCGAGCAGTACTTC. This encodes CASSYAAGGPLEQYF.

The chain joins TRBV5-5 to TRBJ2-2, with D unresolved. This CDR3 has 13 amino acids. CDR1 SGHKS and CDR2 YYEKEE come from the germline V gene (reference sequence). Trimming shortened V by 2 bases and J by 6 bases, and 8 bases separated the two germline ends. CDR3 nucleotide sequence: TGTGCCAGCAGCTTAAGGGCAGCCGGGGAGCTGTTTTTT. Translation gives CASSLRAAGELFF.

The J gene is TRBJ2-7, the V gene TRBV7-9, with D tentatively TRBD2 (6 bases). V was shortened by 1 base and J by 0 bases, with 10 bases between the two germline ends. Germline V CDR1 and CDR2: SEHNR, FQNEAQ (reference sequence). The CDR3 extends over 15 amino acids. The CDR3 sequence is CASSLDSGSSYEQYF. CDR3 DNA sequence: TGTGCCAGCAGCTTAGATAGCGGTAGCTCCTACGAGCAGTACTTC. The whole variable domain, filled in from reference TRBV7-9 and TRBJ2-7, reads DTGVSQNPRHKITKRGQNVTFRCDPISEHNRLYWYRQTLGQGPEFLTYFQNEAQLEKSRLLSDRFSAERPKGSFSTLEIQRTEQGDSAMYLCASSLDSGSSYEQYFGPGTRLTVT.

This clone showed up just a few times. The rearrangement links TRBV6-6 to TRBJ2-1, with no clear D. The CDR3 runs 13 residues. Trimming cost V 7 bases and J 7 bases, with 14 bases left between them. The germline V gene has CDR1 MNHNY and CDR2 SVGAGI (reference sequence). CDR3 in DNA: TGTGCCAGCATAGGCCGAGTAGGGAATGAGCAGTTCTTC. Protein product: CASIGRVGNEQFF.

The CDR3 DNA reads TGTGCCTGGAGTGCCGGGGCCAACGTCCTGACTTTC. Translated: CAWSAGANVLTF. The J gene is TRBJ2-6, the V gene TRBV30; D ambiguous. This CDR3 comprises 12 residues. V was cut by 1 base and J by 4 bases, with 2 bases left in between. Germline V gene data show CDR1 as GTSNPN and CDR2 as SVGIG (reference sequence).

V usage is TRBV7-9 and J usage is TRBJ2-3, with a tentative D call TRBD2 (6 bases). Germline CDR1 and CDR2: SEHNR and FQNEAQ (reference sequence). CDR3 length equals 16 residues. V lost 3 bases, J lost 1 base, and 14 bases lay in between. The CDR3 sequence is CASSLPGLLGTDTQYF. In DNA form, the CDR3 reads TGTGCCAGCAGCTTGCCGGGACTCCTAGGCACAGATACGCAGTATTTT.

V usage is TRBV5-6 and J usage is TRBJ1-5, with D uncertain. The germline V gene has CDR1 SGHDT and CDR2 YYEEEE. CDR3 length: 12 amino acids. V was pared by 4 bases and J by 5 bases, with 7 bases between. CDR3 in DNA: TGTGCCAGCAGCCGATCCGATCAGCCCCAGCATTTT. It specifies CASSRSDQPQHF.

This chain connects TRBV29-1 to TRBJ2-7; either TRBD1 or TRBD2 may fit D (5 bases each). The CDR3 consists of 11 residues. In germline, CDR1 is SQVTM, CDR2 ANQGSEA. The V end lost 5 bases, the J end lost 5 bases, and 10 bases lay between the germline ends. The CDR3 nucleotides are TGCAGCGTTAGGTTGGGGGACGAGCAGTACTTC. Protein product: CSVRLGDEQYF.